This record concerns one TCR beta chain sequence. What it binds is unknown. The sample is drawn from a study of CD8+CD57+ T cells in acquired aplastic anemia. Study-wide findings and caveats: Both patients and controls carried the same twenty-nine CD8+ CDR3 sequences.

Genomic DNA provided the template from which TCR beta VDJ and CDR3 profiles were obtained. TCRdb independently ran MiXCR on the reads; one entry per CDR3 protein. There are 150,000 to 200,000 distinct CDR3 sequences in the sample; around 60% occur only once, and 35% to 50% lies in the top ten. Germline V gene data show CDR1 as LNHNV and CDR2 as YYDKDF (reference sequence). Trimming removed 0 bases from V and 8 bases from J, with 10 bases in between. The CDR3 is made up of 13 amino acids. The chain links TRBV15 to TRBJ1-1; D unresolved. The sequenced sample was sorted CD4+, CD8+, or CD8+CD57+ T cells (not recorded which) from PBMCs. The sequence was collected from a human donor in good health. CDR3 nucleotide sequence: TGTGCCACCAGCAGAGAGTGGGCTCGAGAAGCTTTCTTT. Its translation is CATSREWAREAFF. Variable domain in full (rest from reference TRBV15 and TRBJ1-1): DAMVIQNPRYQVTQFGKPVTLSCSQTLNHNVMYWYQQKSSQAPKLLFHYYDKDFNNEADTPDNFQSRRPNTSFCFLDIRSPGLGDTAMYLCATSREWAREAFFGQGTRLTVV.